Sequencing of this T cell receptor (beta chain) was carried out in a study of shared clonotypes between healthy human individuals. Study-level information: For every donor, three CD4 naive, three CD4 memory, two CD8 naive and one CD8 memory plates were used. Overall study findings and caveats: Rarefaction analysis demonstrated incomplete sorted-subset sequencing notwithstanding large depth.

As for this clone: Its cognate antigen is unknown.

Here immunoSEQ multiplex PCR was the method, and the copy in TCRdb shows in-frame clones only, minus some. Here the sample spans fewer than 2.5 million clones, approximately 94% being singletons. The sample consisted of naive CD4+ T cells from PBMCs. Regarding subset: CD45RA+ positively selected. This clonotype originated in a man aged 18 to 29 in good health. Some clones in this sample may be carry-over from other donors' samples.

CDR3 residues: CASSLNRVGYEQYF. The CDR3 DNA is TGTGCCAGCAGTTTAAACAGGGTTGGTTACGAGCAGTACTTC. The chain employs TRBV6-5 and TRBJ2-7, with D perhaps TRBD1 (6 bases). The CDR3 spans 14 residues. The V end was cut by 4 bases, the J end by 4 bases, with 14 bases between. Germline V CDR1 and CDR2: MNHEY, SVGAGI.